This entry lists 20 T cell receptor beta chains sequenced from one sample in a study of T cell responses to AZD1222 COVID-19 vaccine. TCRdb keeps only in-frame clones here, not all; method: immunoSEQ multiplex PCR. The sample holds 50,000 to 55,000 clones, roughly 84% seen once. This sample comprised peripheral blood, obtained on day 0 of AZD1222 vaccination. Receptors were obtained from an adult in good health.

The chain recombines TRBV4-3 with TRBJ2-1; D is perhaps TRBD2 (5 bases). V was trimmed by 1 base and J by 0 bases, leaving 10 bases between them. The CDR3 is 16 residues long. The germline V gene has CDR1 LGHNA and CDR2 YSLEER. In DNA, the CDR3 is TGCGCCAGCAGCCAAGCGAGCGGAAGCTCCTACAATGAGCAGTTCTTC. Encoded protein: CASSQASGSSYNEQFF.

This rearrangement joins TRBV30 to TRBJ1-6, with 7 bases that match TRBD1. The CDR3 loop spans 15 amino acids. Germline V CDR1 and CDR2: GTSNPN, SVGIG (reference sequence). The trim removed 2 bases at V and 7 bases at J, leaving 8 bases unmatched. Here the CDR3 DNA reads TGTGCCTGGAGTATTGGGACAGCGAAGAATTCACCCCTCCACTTT. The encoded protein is CAWSIGTAKNSPLHF.

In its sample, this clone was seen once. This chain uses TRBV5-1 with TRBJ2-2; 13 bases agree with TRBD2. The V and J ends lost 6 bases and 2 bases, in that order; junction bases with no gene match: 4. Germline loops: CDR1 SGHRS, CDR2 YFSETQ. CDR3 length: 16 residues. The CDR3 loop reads CASTGTSGKNTGELFF. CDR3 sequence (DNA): TGCGCCAGCACCGGGACTAGCGGGAAAAACACCGGGGAGCTGTTTTTT.

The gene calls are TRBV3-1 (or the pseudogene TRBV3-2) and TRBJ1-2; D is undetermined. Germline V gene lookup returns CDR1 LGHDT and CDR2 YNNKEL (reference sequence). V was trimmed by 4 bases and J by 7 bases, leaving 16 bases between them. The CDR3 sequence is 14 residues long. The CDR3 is CASSPRTVVGGYTF. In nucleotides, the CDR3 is TGTGCCAGCAGCCCCCGGACCGTGGTCGGTGGCTACACCTTC.

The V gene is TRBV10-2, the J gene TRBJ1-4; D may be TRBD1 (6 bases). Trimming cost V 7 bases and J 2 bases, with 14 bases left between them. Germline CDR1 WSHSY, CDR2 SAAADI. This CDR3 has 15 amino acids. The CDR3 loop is CASKNLGATNEKLFF. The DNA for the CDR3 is TGCGCCAGCAAGAATTTGGGGGCTACTAATGAAAAACTGTTTTTT.

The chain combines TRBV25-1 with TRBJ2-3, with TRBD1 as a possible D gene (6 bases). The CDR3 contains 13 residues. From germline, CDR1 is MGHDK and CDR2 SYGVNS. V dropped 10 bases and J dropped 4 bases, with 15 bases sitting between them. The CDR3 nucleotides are TGTGCCATCCAGGGGATGGGGGCAGATACGCAGTATTTT. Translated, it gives CAIQGMGADTQYF.

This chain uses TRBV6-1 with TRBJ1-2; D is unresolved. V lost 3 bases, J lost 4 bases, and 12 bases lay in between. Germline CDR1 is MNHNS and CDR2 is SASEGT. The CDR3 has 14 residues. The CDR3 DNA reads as TGTGCCAGCAGTGACGTAGGCCGTTCCTATGGCTACACCTTC. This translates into CASSDVGRSYGYTF.

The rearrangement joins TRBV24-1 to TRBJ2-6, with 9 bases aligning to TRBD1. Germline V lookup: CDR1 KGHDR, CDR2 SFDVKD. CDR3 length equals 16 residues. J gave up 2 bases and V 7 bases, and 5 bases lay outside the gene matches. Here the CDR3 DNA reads TGTGCCACCAGGCCGGGACAGGGTGCTGGGGCCAACGTCCTGACTTTC. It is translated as CATRPGQGAGANVLTF.

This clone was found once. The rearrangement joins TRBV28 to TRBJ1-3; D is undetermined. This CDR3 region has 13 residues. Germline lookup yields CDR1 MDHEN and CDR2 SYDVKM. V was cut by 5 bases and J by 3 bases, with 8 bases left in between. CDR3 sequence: CASSTPRGNTIYF. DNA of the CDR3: TGTGCCAGCAGTACCCCCCGTGGAAACACCATATATTTT.

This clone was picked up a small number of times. CDR3 sequence (DNA): TGTGCCACCTCGCCCAATATCATTTATGGCTACACCTTC. It codes for CATSPNIIYGYTF. The gene calls are TRBV27 and TRBJ1-2, with D uncertain. Germline CDR1 reads MNHEY; CDR2 reads SMNVEV (reference sequence). This CDR3 comprises 13 residues. V shed 10 bases and J shed 5 bases, with 17 bases lying between them.

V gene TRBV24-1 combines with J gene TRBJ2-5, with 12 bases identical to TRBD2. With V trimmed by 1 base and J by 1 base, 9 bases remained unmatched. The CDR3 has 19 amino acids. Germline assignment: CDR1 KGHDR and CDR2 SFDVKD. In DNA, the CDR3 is TGTGCCACCAGTGATTTTAGACTAGCGGGAGCGGTGGCCCAAGAGACCCAGTACTTC. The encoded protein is CATSDFRLAGAVAQETQYF.

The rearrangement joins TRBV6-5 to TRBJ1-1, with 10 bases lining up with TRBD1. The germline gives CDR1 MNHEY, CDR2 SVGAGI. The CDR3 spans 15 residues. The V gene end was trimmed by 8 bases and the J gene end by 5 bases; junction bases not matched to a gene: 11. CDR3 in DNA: TGTGCCAGCCGAGCCGACAGGGGGCGCCGGACTGAAGCTTTCTTT. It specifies CASRADRGRRTEAFF.

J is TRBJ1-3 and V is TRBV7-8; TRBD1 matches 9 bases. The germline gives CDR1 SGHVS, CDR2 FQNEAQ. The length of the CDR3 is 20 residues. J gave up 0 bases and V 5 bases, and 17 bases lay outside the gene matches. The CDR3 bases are TGTGCCAGCAGCCTCTCAACAGGGGGCCAGATTACGATCTCTGGAAACACCATATATTTT. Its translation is CASSLSTGGQITISGNTIYF. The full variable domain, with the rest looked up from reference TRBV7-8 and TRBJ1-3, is GAGVSQSPRYKVAKRGQDVALRCDPISGHVSLFWYQQALGQGPEFLTYFQNEAQLDKSGLPSDRFFAERPEGSVSTLKIQRTQQEDSAVYLCASSLSTGGQITISGNTIYFGEGSWLTVV.

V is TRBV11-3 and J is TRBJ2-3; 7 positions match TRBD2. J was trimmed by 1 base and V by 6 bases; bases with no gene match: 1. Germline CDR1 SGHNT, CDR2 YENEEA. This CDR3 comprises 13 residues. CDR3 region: CASRGRGTDTQYF. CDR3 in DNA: TGTGCCAGCAGAGGGAGGGGCACAGATACGCAGTATTTT.

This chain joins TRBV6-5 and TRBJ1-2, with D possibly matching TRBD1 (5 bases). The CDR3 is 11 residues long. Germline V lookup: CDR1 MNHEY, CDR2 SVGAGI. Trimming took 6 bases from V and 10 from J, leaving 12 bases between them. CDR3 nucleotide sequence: TGTGCCAGCAGGTCAACAGGACCCTACACCTTC. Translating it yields CASRSTGPYTF.

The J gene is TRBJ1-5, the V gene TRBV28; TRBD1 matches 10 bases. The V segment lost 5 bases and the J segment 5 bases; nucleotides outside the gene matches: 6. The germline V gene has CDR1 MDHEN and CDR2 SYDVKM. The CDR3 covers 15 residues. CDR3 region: CASSDMGTGDQPQHF. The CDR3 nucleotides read TGTGCCAGCAGTGATATGGGGACAGGGGATCAGCCCCAGCATTTT.

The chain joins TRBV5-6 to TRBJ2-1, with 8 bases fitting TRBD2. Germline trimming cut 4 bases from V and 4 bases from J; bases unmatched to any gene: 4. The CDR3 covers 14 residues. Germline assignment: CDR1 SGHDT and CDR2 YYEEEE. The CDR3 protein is CASSRTSFYNEQFF. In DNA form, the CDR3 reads TGTGCCAGCAGCCGGACTAGCTTTTACAATGAGCAGTTCTTC.

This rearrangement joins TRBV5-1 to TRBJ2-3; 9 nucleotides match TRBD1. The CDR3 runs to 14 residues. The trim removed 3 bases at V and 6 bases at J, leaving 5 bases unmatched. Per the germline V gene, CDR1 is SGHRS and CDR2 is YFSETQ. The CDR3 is CASSWGTGSDTQYF. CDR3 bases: TGCGCCAGCAGCTGGGGGACAGGGTCGGATACGCAGTATTTT.

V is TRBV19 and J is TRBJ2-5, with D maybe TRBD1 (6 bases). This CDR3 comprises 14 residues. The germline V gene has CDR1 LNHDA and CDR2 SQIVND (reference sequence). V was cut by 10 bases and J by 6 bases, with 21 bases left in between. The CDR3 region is CATSTGDSIKTQYF. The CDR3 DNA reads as TGTGCCACGTCGACAGGAGACAGCATAAAGACCCAGTACTTC. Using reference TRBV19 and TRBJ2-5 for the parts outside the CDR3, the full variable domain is DGGITQSPKYLFRKEGQNVTLSCEQNLNHDAMYWYRQDPGQGLRLIYYSQIVNDFQKGDIAEGYSVSREKKESFPLTVTSAQKNPTAFYLCATSTGDSIKTQYFGPGTRLLVL.

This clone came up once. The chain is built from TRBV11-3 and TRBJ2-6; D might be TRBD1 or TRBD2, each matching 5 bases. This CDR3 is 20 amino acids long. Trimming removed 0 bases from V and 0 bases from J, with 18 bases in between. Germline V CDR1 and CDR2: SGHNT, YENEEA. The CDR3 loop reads CASSLDEGPVGGSGANVLTF. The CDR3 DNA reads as TGTGCCAGCAGCTTAGATGAGGGACCAGTCGGAGGCTCTGGGGCCAACGTCCTGACTTTC.